The source of this TCR beta chain is a study of OX40 agonist ivuxolimab in advanced cancers. Study information: Patients were treated with intravenous ivuxolimab, dosed at 0.01 to 10 mg/kg and infused every 2 weeks.

Remarks on this clone: Its antigen remains unidentified.

V lost 5 bases and J 0 bases, leaving 14 bases between the germline ends. The CDR3 spans 17 residues. Germline values: CDR1 PRHDT, CDR2 FYEKMQ (reference sequence). Whole-study findings and limits: Low levels of normalized T-cell clonal expansion also appeared in some nonresponders. In the 0.1-3.0 mg/kg groups, partial responders showed among the lowest expansion.

Assay used: immunoSEQ multiplex PCR; TCRdb lists only in-frame clones, some missing. The profile shows 20,000 to 25,000 clones, around 67% of them singletons. Excluded were patients having autoimmune disease history or systemic immunosuppression. This receptor was identified in an adult with an advanced solid tumor such as melanoma, head and neck, liver or kidney cancer. The sequenced sample was CD4+ or CD8+ T cells sorted from blood, obtained in a trial of the OX40 agonist ivuxolimab. The chain combines TRBV13 with TRBJ1-6; D unclear. The CDR3, as DNA: TGTGCCAGCAGCCCCCCAAAGGGATCCTCCTATAATTCACCCCTCCACTTT. It is translated as CASSPPKGSSYNSPLHF.